This TCR beta chain was captured in a study of beta chain features in type 1 diabetes. This CDR3 region has 18 residues. V was pared by 3 bases and J by 6 bases, with 14 bases of the junction left unmatched. Per germline, CDR1 LGHNA and CDR2 YSLEER. The isolated RNA, all of it, was reverse transcribed, so expressed TCRB transcripts were what got sequenced. Profiled with immunoSEQ multiplex PCR; TCRdb holds only in-frame clones, not every one. In the table there are around 400,000 clones, over 10% of which are singletons. In this sample, this clone turned up a few times. Sorted CD4+ subsets: naive, central memory, regulatory, stem cell-like memory (CD45RO/CCR7/CD25/CD127/CD95/CD27 panel).

Sequenced: naive CD4+ T cells from blood. The gene calls are TRBV4-3 and TRBJ2-1, with TRBD1 matching 10 bases. This TCR was sampled from a man aged 18-30 years in good health. The CDR3 protein is CASSHQGRRGQGGNEQFF. The DNA for the CDR3 is TGCGCCAGCAGCCACCAGGGGAGGAGAGGACAGGGGGGCAATGAGCAGTTCTTC.